The present T cell receptor (beta chain) was sequenced within a study of neurological immune-mediated disorders. Study-level results: CDR3 amino acid sequences found in expanded clones were never shared across subjects, suggesting private repertoires in all groups. Multiple sclerosis was found to have the least TCR clonal expansion, below healthy controls, and HTLV-1-associated myelopathy the most.

Unsorted libraries were prepared from 2 million PBMCs that had been stored at -80 C. The CDR3 runs to 13 residues. Looked up from germline, CDR1 is DFQATT and CDR2 is SNEGSKA (reference sequence). The germline V and J ends were trimmed by 2 bases and 7 bases, with 14 bases remaining between them. TCRdb ran MiXCR on the 5' RACE reads and lists one entry per CDR3 protein. The table lists 55,000 to 65,000 distinct CDR3 sequences, over 3.5% of them singletons. This clonotype has at least ten counts. The antigen is not known. The rearrangement joins TRBV20-1 to TRBJ2-5; no clear D gene. The TCR originated in a woman in her forties or fifties with multiple sclerosis. Sequencing was performed on PBMCs. The CDR3 DNA is TGCAGTGCTAGAATCCTCCCAGGCGGGACCCAGTACTTC. This encodes CSARILPGGTQYF.